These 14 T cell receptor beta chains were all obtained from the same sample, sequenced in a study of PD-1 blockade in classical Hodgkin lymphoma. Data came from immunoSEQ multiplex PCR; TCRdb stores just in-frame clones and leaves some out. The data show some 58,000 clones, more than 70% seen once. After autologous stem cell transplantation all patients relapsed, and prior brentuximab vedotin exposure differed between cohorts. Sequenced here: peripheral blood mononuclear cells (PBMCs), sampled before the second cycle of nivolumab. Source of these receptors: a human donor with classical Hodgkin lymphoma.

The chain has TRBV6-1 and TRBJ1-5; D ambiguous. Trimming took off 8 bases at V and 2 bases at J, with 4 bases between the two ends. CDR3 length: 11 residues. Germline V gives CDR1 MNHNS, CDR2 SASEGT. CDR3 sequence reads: CASSGNQPQHF. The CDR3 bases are TGTGCCAGCTCGGGCAATCAGCCCCAGCATTTT.

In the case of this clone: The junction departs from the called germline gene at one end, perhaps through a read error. The CDR3 region has the DNA TGCAGTGCTAGATCGTTGGATGCATTCTTC. This sequence encodes CSARSLDAFF. The rearrangement joins TRBV20-1 to TRBJ1-2; no clear D gene. The V gene's germline CDR1 is DFQATT and CDR2 SNEGSKA (reference sequence). CDR3 length: 10 amino acids.

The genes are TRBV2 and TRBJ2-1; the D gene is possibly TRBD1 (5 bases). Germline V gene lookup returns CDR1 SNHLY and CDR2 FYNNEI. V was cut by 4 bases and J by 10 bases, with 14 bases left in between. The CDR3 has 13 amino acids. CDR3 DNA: TGTGCCAGCAGTGGACAGCCGTCGGGCGAGCAGTTCTTC. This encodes CASSGQPSGEQFF.

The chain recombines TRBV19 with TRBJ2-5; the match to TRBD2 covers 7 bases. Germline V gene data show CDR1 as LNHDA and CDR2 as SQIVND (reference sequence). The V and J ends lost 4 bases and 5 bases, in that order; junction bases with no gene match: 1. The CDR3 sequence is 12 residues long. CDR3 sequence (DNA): TGTGCCAGTAGTACGCGGGGGGAGACCCAGTACTTC. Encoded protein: CASSTRGETQYF.

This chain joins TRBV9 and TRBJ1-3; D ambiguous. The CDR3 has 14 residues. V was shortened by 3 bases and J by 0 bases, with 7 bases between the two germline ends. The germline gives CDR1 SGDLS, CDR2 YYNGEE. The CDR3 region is CASSASSSGNTIYF. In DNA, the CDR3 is TGTGCCAGCAGCGCTTCTAGCTCTGGAAACACCATATATTTT.

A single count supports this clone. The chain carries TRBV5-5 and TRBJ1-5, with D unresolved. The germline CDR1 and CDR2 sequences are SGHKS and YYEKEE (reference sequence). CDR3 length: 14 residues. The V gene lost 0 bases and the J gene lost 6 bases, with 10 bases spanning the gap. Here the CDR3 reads CASSLVGWAQPQHF. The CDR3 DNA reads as TGTGCCAGCAGCTTGGTCGGGTGGGCTCAGCCCCAGCATTTT.

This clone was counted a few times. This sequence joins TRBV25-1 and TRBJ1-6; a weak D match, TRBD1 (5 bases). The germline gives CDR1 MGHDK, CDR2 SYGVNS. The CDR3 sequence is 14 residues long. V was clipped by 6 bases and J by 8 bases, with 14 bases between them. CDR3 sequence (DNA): TGTGCCAGCAGGCGGGGGGATATAGATTCACCCCTCCACTTT. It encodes CASRRGDIDSPLHF. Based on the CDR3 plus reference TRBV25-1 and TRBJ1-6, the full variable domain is EADIYQTPRYLVIGTGKKITLECSQTMGHDKMYWYQQDPGMELHLIHYSYGVNSTEKGDLSSESTVSRIRTEHFPLTLESARPSHTSQYLCASRRGDIDSPLHFGNGTRLTVT.

DNA for the CDR3: TGTGCCAGCCGCAGAGCGGCGGGGGGATCGAACACCGGGGAGCTGTTTTTT. This encodes CASRRAAGGSNTGELFF. The rearrangement links TRBV7-9 to TRBJ2-2, with 8 positions matching TRBD2. This CDR3 has 17 amino acids. Germline trimming cut 8 bases from V and 0 bases from J; bases unmatched to any gene: 11. Germline loops: CDR1 SEHNR, CDR2 FQNEAQ (reference sequence).

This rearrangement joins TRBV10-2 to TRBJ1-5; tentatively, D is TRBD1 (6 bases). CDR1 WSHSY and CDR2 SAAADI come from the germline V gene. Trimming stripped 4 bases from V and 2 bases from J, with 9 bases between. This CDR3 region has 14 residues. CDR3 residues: CASSAYRGNQPQHF. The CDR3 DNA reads TGCGCCAGCAGTGCTTACAGGGGCAATCAGCCCCAGCATTTT.

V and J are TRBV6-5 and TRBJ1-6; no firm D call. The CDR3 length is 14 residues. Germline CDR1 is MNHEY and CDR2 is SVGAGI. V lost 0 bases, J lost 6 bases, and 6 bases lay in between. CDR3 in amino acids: CASSYSLLNSPLHF. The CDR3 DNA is TGTGCCAGCAGTTACTCGTTACTTAATTCACCCCTCCACTTT.

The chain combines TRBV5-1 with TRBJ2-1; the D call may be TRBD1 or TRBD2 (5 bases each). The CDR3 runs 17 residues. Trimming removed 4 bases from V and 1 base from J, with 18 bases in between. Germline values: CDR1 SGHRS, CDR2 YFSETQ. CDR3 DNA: TGCGCCAGCAGCCTTTATGCAGGGACGCGGTCCTACAATGAGCAGTTCTTC. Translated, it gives CASSLYAGTRSYNEQFF.

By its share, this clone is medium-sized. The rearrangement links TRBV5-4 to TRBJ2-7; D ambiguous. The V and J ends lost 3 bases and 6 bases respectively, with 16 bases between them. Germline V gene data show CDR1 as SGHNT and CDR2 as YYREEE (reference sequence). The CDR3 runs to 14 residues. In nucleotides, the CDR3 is TGTGCCAGCAGCTCGAGGACGGCCGGCGCCGAGCAGTACTTC. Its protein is CASSSRTAGAEQYF.

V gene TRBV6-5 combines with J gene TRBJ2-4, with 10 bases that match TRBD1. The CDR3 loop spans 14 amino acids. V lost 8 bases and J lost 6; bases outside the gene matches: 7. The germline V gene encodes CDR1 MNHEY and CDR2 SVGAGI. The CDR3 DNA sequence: TGTGCCAGCCGCCACCGGGACAGGGGAAACATTCAGTACTTC. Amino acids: CASRHRDRGNIQYF.

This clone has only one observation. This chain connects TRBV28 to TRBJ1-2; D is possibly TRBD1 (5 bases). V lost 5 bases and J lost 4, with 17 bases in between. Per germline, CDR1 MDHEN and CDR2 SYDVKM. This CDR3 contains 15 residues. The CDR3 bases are TGTGCCAGCAGTCCGACCGGGACGGAGACCTATGGCTACACCTTC. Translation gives CASSPTGTETYGYTF.